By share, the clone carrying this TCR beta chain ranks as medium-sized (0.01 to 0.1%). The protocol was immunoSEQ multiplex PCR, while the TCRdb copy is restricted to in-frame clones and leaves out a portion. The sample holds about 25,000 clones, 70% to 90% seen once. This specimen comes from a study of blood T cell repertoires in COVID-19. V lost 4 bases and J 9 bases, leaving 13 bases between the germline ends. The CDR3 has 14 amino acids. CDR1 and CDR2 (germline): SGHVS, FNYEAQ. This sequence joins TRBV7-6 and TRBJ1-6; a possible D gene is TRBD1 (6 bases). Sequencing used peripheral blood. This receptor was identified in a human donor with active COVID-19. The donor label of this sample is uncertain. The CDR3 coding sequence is TGTGCCAGCAGCTCGGACAGACGGCTTTCACCCCTCCACTTT. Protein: CASSSDRRLSPLHF.